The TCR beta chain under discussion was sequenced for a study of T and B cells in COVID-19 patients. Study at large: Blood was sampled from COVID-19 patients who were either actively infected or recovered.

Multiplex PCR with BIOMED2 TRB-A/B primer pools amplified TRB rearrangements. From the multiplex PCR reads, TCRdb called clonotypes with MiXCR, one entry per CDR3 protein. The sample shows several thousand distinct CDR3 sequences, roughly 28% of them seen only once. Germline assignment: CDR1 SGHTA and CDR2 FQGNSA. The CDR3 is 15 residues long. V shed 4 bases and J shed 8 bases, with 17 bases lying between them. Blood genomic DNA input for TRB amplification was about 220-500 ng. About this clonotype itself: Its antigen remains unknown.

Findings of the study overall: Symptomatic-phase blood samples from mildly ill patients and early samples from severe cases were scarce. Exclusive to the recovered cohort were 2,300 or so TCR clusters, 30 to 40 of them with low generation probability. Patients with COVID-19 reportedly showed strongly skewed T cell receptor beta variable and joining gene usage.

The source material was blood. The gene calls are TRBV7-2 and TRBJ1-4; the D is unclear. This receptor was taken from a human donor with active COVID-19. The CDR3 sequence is CASSSRVGEGEKLFF. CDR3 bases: TGTGCCAGCAGCTCAAGGGTTGGGGAGGGCGAAAAACTGTTTTTT. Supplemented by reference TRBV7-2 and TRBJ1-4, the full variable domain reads GAGVSQSPSNKVTEKGKDVELRCDPISGHTALYWYRQSLGQGLEFLIYFQGNSAPDKSGLPSDRFSAERTGGSVSTLTIQRTQQEDSAVYLCASSSRVGEGEKLFFGSGTQLSVL.